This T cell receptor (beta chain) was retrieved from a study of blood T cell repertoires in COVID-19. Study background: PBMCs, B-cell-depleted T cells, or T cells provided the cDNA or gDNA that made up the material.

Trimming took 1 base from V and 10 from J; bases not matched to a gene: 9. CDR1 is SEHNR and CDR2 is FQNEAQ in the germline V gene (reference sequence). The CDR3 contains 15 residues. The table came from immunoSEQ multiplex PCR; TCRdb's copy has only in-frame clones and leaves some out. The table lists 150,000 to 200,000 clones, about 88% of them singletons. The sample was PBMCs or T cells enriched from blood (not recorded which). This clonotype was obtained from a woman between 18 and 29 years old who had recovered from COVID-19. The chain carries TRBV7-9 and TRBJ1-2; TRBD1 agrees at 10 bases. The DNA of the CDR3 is TGTGCCAGCAGCTTAGGCTATGGGACAGGGGAAGACTACACCTTC. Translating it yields CASSLGYGTGEDYTF.